Reported below is one T cell receptor (beta chain). The data were taken from a study of long-term antiretroviral therapy in people with HIV. Version v3.0 of the immunoSEQ assay ran at survey level. Profiling relied on immunoSEQ multiplex PCR, and the TCRdb table lists in-frame clones only, not all of them. The table includes about 33,000 clones, roughly 80% detected once. Sequencing used unsorted PBMCs, obtained 2 years after starting antiretroviral therapy. The receptor was isolated from a woman between 45 and 60 years old with HIV.

CDR3 sequence: CASSTSREGYGYTF. The CDR3 DNA follows: TGTGCCAGTAGTACCTCTAGGGAGGGCTATGGCTACACCTTC. V and J are TRBV19 and TRBJ1-2; D gene unclear. Between the trimmed V and J ends, which lost 4 bases and 4 bases, there was a span of 13 bases. The CDR3 covers 14 residues. CDR1 and CDR2 from the germline V gene are LNHDA and SQIVND (reference sequence).